Presented here are 30 T cell receptor beta chains from one specimen sequenced in a study of cytomegalovirus exposure and HLA in healthy donors (dated by TCRdb to 2016 to 2017). Receptors were amplified or captured by the immunoSEQ multiplex PCR assay. Not all clones reach the TCRdb copy of this immuneACCESS table, which keeps in-frame sequences only. Checked studies attribute under half of the gap to unresolved V genes and leave the rest unexplained. In all, the sample holds a few hundred thousand clones, and approximately 90% of those were seen once. In total, the top ten clones hold 0.83% of the sample. The sample comprised PBMCs. Receptors originate from a woman between 18 and 29 years old in good health and CMV-seronegative.

This chain connects TRBV6-6 to TRBJ2-7; no clear D. CDR1 and CDR2 from the germline V gene are MNHNY and SVGAGI (reference sequence). V lost 0 bases to trimming and J lost 5 bases, with 14 bases between them. The CDR3 extends over 15 amino acids. CDR3 sequence reads: CASSYSGSVGNEQYF. In DNA form, the CDR3 reads TGTGCCAGCAGTTACTCGGGCAGTGTCGGTAACGAGCAGTACTTC.

This clone was seen only a few times. The chain has TRBV27 and TRBJ1-2; 10 bases map to TRBD1. Looked up from germline, CDR1 is MNHEY and CDR2 is SMNVEV (reference sequence). The CDR3 consists of 15 residues. Trimming took 3 bases from V and 6 from J; bases not matched to a gene: 7. The chain's CDR3 is CASSFDRGRVNGYTF. Here the CDR3 DNA reads TGTGCCAGCAGTTTCGACAGGGGGCGCGTAAATGGCTACACCTTC.

This clone was detected only once. This chain links TRBV25-1 with TRBJ1-1, with TRBD1 matching over 7 bases. The CDR3 is 15 amino acids. Germline loops: CDR1 MGHDK, CDR2 SYGVNS. Trimming removed 1 base from V and 3 bases from J; junction bases left unmatched: 5. The CDR3 nucleotides are TGTGCCAGCAGTGAATTTCAGGGGGGAGACACTGAAGCTTTCTTT. Protein product: CASSEFQGGDTEAFF.

The chain carries TRBV18 and TRBJ2-7; 7 bases are shared with TRBD2. The V and J ends lost 0 bases and 2 bases, in that order; junction bases with no gene match: 4. The CDR3 totals 15 residues. The germline CDR1 and CDR2 sequences are KGHSH and LQKENI. CDR3 region: CASSPPGLPAYEQYF. The DNA for the CDR3 is TGTGCCAGCTCACCACCGGGACTACCTGCCTACGAGCAGTACTTC.

The V call is TRBV4-1, the J call TRBJ1-2; no reliable D call. In germline, CDR1 is MGHRA, CDR2 YSYEKL. V lost 0 bases to trimming and J lost 1 base, with 21 bases between them. The CDR3 is 19 residues long. The CDR3 sequence: CASSQDEVRDEIYNYGYTF. The CDR3 nucleotides are TGCGCCAGCAGCCAAGACGAGGTTCGAGACGAGATTTATAACTATGGCTACACCTTC.

The chain links TRBV19 to TRBJ1-1, with a possible D match to TRBD1 (5 bases). With 1 base removed from V and 4 bases from J, the gap between germline ends came to 10 bases. Germline assignment: CDR1 LNHDA and CDR2 SQIVND (reference sequence). The CDR3 covers 14 residues. This chain's CDR3 is CASSIGQGSTEAFF. The CDR3 nucleotides read TGTGCCAGTAGTATAGGCCAGGGAAGCACTGAAGCTTTCTTT.

The V and J genes are TRBV29-1 and TRBJ1-1; 9 bases are shared with TRBD1. Germline trimming cut 7 bases from V and 5 bases from J; bases unmatched to any gene: 8. CDR1 and CDR2 (germline): SQVTM, ANQGSEA. The CDR3 sequence is 13 residues long. The chain's CDR3 is CSARTGDGTEAFF. The CDR3 bases are TGCAGCGCGAGGACAGGGGATGGGACTGAAGCTTTCTTT.

A word on this clone: Other DNA sequences in the same sample also yield this CDR3. The chain carries TRBV5-6 and TRBJ2-3; D unclear. This CDR3 is 12 amino acids long. Germline CDR1 SGHDT, CDR2 YYEEEE. V was pared by 4 bases and J by 1 base, with 4 bases between. The CDR3 bases are TGTGCCAGCAGCCCCGGCACAGATACGCAGTATTTT. It is translated as CASSPGTDTQYF.

This clone was seen a few times. This sequence joins TRBV11-3 and TRBJ2-2, with D unclear. Deletions cut 3 bases from V and 9 bases from J, with 11 bases between. The CDR3 runs 13 residues. Germline V gives CDR1 SGHNT, CDR2 YENEEA. The CDR3 sequence is CASSLVLGRELFF. In DNA, the CDR3 is TGTGCCAGCAGCTTGGTCCTGGGCCGGGAGCTGTTTTTT.

J is TRBJ2-1 and V is TRBV4-1; no clear D. The germline V gene encodes CDR1 MGHRA and CDR2 YSYEKL. The ends were cut back, 0 bases at V and 10 bases at J, with 10 bases in the middle. The CDR3 has 13 residues. The CDR3 loop reads CASSQDSRGEQFF. CDR3 coding DNA: TGCGCCAGCAGCCAAGATAGCCGCGGAGAGCAGTTCTTC.

The chain links TRBV4-1 to TRBJ2-1; D is perhaps TRBD2 (6 bases). The CDR3 runs to 14 residues. Germline V CDR1 and CDR2: MGHRA, YSYEKL. V was shortened by 3 bases and J by 4 bases, with 10 bases between the two germline ends. The CDR3 bases are TGCGCCAGCAGCCACCCCGGGGGTTACAATGAGCAGTTCTTC. It encodes CASSHPGGYNEQFF.

This sequence joins TRBV27 and TRBJ2-7; D not resolved. V was clipped by 5 bases and J by 1 base, with 15 bases between them. The CDR3 runs 15 residues. CDR1 is MNHEY and CDR2 is SMNVEV in the germline V gene (reference sequence). CDR3 region: CASSPTRIGSYEQYF. The CDR3, as DNA: TGTGCCAGCAGTCCTACGAGGATCGGATCCTACGAGCAGTACTTC.

The chain carries TRBV27 and TRBJ1-3; D is unresolved. The CDR3 has 18 amino acids. V lost 3 bases to trimming and J lost 0 bases, with 18 bases between them. Germline CDR1 and CDR2: MNHEY and SMNVEV (reference sequence). CDR3 coding DNA: TGTGCCAGCAGTTTGAGCGGCTCAGGCCCCCGCTCTGGAAACACCATATATTTT. It specifies CASSLSGSGPRSGNTIYF.

This clone turned up a few times. V gene TRBV2 combines with J gene TRBJ1-2; D ambiguous. The CDR3 has 12 residues. The germline gives CDR1 SNHLY, CDR2 FYNNEI. Between the trimmed V and J ends, which lost 6 bases and 8 bases, there was a span of 13 bases. The CDR3 protein is CASSPTLSGYTF. The DNA of the CDR3 is TGTGCCAGCAGCCCCACCTTAAGCGGCTACACCTTC.

The J gene is TRBJ2-5, the V gene TRBV5-1; 8 positions agree with TRBD2. Unmatched junction bases numbered 6, after V lost 3 bases and J lost 5 bases. Germline CDR1 is SGHRS and CDR2 is YFSETQ. This CDR3 comprises 14 residues. The chain's CDR3 is CASSSQGTRETQYF. In nucleotides, the CDR3 is TGCGCCAGCAGCTCCCAGGGGACTAGGGAGACCCAGTACTTC. Drawing the rest from reference TRBV5-1 and TRBJ2-5, the complete variable domain is KAGVTQTPRYLIKTRGQQVTLSCSPISGHRSVSWYQQTPGQGLQFLFEYFSETQRNKGNFPGRFSGRQFSNSRSEMNVSTLELGDSALYLCASSSQGTRETQYFGPGTRLLVL.

This clone was seen just once. V usage is TRBV2 and J usage is TRBJ2-3; D might be TRBD1 (5 bases). Per germline, CDR1 SNHLY and CDR2 FYNNEI. The length of the CDR3 is 13 residues. Trimming shortened V by 3 bases and J by 5 bases, and 9 bases separated the two germline ends. The chain's CDR3 is CASSDAGIDTQYF. Written as DNA, the CDR3 is TGTGCCAGCAGTGATGCAGGGATAGATACGCAGTATTTT.

This clone was observed a single time. This rearrangement joins TRBV5-4 to TRBJ2-1, with 10 bases that match TRBD2. The CDR3 extends over 15 amino acids. CDR1 and CDR2 from the germline V gene are SGHNT and YYREEE (reference sequence). Trimming removed 3 bases from V and 7 bases from J; junction bases left unmatched: 7. CDR3 amino acids: CASSSTSGAWNEQFF. As DNA, the CDR3 is TGTGCCAGCAGCTCTACTAGCGGGGCCTGGAATGAGCAGTTCTTC.

The chain is built from TRBV2 and TRBJ2-3, with a tentative D call TRBD2 (6 bases). Looked up from germline, CDR1 is SNHLY and CDR2 is FYNNEI. The CDR3 runs to 15 residues. Between the trimmed V and J ends, which lost 5 bases and 6 bases, there was a span of 18 bases. The DNA of the CDR3 is TGTGCCAGCAGTTACAGTTCCCGCCGGGGGGATACGCAGTATTTT. Translation: CASSYSSRRGDTQYF.

The J gene is TRBJ2-1, the V gene TRBV6-4, with 10 bases fitting TRBD2. This CDR3 has 15 residues. Per germline, CDR1 MRHNA and CDR2 SNTAGT. J lost 9 bases, V lost 5 bases, and 10 bases had no gene match. The CDR3, as DNA: TGTGCCAGCAGTCCAGCGGGAGGGGCCCATGGTGAGCAGTTCTTC. Its translation: CASSPAGGAHGEQFF.

This clone occurred once. The genes are TRBV5-1 and TRBJ2-2; TRBD2 is a possible D gene (7 bases). CDR1 SGHRS and CDR2 YFSETQ come from the germline V gene. The ends were cut back, 4 bases at V and 7 bases at J, with 23 bases in the middle. This CDR3 has 17 amino acids. CDR3 residues: CASSPLIGGGRGGELFF. The CDR3 bases are TGCGCCAGCAGCCCCTTAATAGGGGGGGGCCGAGGCGGGGAGCTGTTTTTT.

The V and J genes are TRBV19 and TRBJ1-2; weak D call: TRBD1 (6 bases). This CDR3 comprises 15 residues. Germline CDR1 and CDR2: LNHDA and SQIVND (reference sequence). V lost 1 base and J 8 bases, leaving 17 bases between the germline ends. The CDR3 reads CASSIATGRAEGYTF. As DNA, the CDR3 is TGTGCCAGTAGTATAGCGACAGGACGAGCAGAAGGCTACACCTTC.

The chain is built from TRBV29-1 and TRBJ2-7; D not resolved. Germline loops: CDR1 SQVTM, CDR2 ANQGSEA. The ends were cut back, 4 bases at V and 2 bases at J, with 12 bases in the middle. The CDR3 covers 13 residues. The CDR3 sequence: CSVAEVLTYEQYF. In DNA, the CDR3 is TGCAGCGTTGCTGAGGTACTAACCTACGAGCAGTACTTC.

The gene calls are TRBV29-1 and TRBJ1-5; 7 nucleotides match TRBD1. Unmatched junction bases numbered 7, after V lost 4 bases and J lost 7 bases. Germline V gene data show CDR1 as SQVTM and CDR2 as ANQGSEA. The CDR3 has 13 residues. This CDR3 is CSVGRGLSQPQHF. The CDR3 DNA reads TGCAGCGTTGGCAGGGGGTTATCCCAGCCCCAGCATTTT.

The V gene is TRBV5-4, the J gene TRBJ2-7; TRBD1 matches at 8 bases. This CDR3 is 13 amino acids long. Germline V gene data show CDR1 as SGHNT and CDR2 as YYREEE (reference sequence). J lost 4 bases, V lost 3 bases, and 3 bases had no gene match. The CDR3 DNA is TGTGCCAGCAGCTGGGACAGGTCTTACGAGCAGTACTTC. This translates into CASSWDRSYEQYF.

The J gene is TRBJ1-2, the V gene TRBV28; no reliable D call. Germline V gives CDR1 MDHEN, CDR2 SYDVKM. V was pared by 5 bases and J by 3 bases, with 10 bases between. There are 13 residues in the CDR3. The CDR3 reads CASSGPTDYGYTF. The CDR3 coding sequence is TGTGCCAGCAGTGGCCCCACAGACTATGGCTACACCTTC.

This sequence joins TRBV13 and TRBJ2-2, with TRBD2 matching 7 bases. This CDR3 has 15 residues. Germline loops: CDR1 PRHDT, CDR2 FYEKMQ (reference sequence). J lost 4 bases, V lost 3 bases, and 5 bases had no gene match. For the CDR3, the DNA is TGTGCCAGCAGCTTTTGGGGGAGGGGCACCGGGGAGCTGTTTTTT. Amino acids: CASSFWGRGTGELFF.

The rearrangement uses TRBV5-1 and TRBJ1-1; 11 bases are shared with TRBD1. The CDR3 runs to 17 residues. Germline V gives CDR1 SGHRS, CDR2 YFSETQ. V lost 4 bases, J lost 7 bases, and 15 bases stayed unmatched. CDR3 loop: CASSPSGTGGFLGEAFF. In DNA, the CDR3 is TGCGCCAGCAGCCCTAGTGGGACAGGGGGTTTTTTGGGTGAAGCTTTCTTT. The entire variable domain, with the rest obtained from reference TRBV5-1 and TRBJ1-1, is as follows: KAGVTQTPRYLIKTRGQQVTLSCSPISGHRSVSWYQQTPGQGLQFLFEYFSETQRNKGNFPGRFSGRQFSNSRSEMNVSTLELGDSALYLCASSPSGTGGFLGEAFFGQGTRLTVV.

This clone has only one observation. The chain is built from TRBV6-5 and TRBJ1-3; D is perhaps TRBD1 (5 bases). In germline, CDR1 is MNHEY, CDR2 SVGAGI. Trimming removed 0 bases at V and 4 bases at J, with 10 bases between. There are 15 residues in the CDR3. In nucleotides, the CDR3 is TGTGCCAGCAGTTACTCGAGGCAGGGAGGAAACACCATATATTTT. Translated, it gives CASSYSRQGGNTIYF.

V gene TRBV18 combines with J gene TRBJ1-5; tentative D call: TRBD1 (5 bases). CDR1 and CDR2 (germline): KGHSH, LQKENI. The CDR3 spans 15 residues. V was pared by 2 bases and J by 4 bases, with 12 bases between. CDR3 protein: CASSPMGQPNQPQHF. CDR3 bases: TGTGCCAGCTCACCAATGGGGCAGCCAAATCAGCCCCAGCATTTT.

This chain connects TRBV28 to TRBJ1-2; TRBD1 matches 11 bases. With V trimmed by 1 base and J by 4 bases, 5 bases remained unmatched. Germline CDR1 MDHEN, CDR2 SYDVKM. The CDR3 consists of 16 residues. The CDR3 DNA reads TGTGCCAGCAGTTTATCAGGACAGGGGGCTACCTATGGCTACACCTTC. As protein: CASSLSGQGATYGYTF.